This section outlines one TCR beta chain sequence together with its context. Antigen specificity is unknown. This specimen belongs to a study of cytomegalovirus exposure and HLA in healthy donors. General study points: An analysis was carried out at a later point. It showed that HLA-associated TCR beta chains were more clonally expanded than equally common non-associated chains.

13 Jbeta primers and 60 Vbeta primers were used for the PCR. TCRdb's copy holds only in-frame clones and misses some; the assay was immunoSEQ multiplex PCR. The sample lists 70,000 to 95,000 clones, roughly 73% occurring once. The CDR3 loop spans 14 amino acids. From germline, CDR1 is LNHDA and CDR2 SQIVND (reference sequence). The ends were cut back, 7 bases at V and 0 bases at J, with 11 bases in the middle. The sample taken for sequencing was PBMCs. The V call is TRBV19, the J call TRBJ2-3, with D uncertain. The clonotype comes from a man aged 35 to 55 in good health and CMV-seronegative. The CDR3 DNA reads TGTGCCAGTAAAACAGCCTCTAGCACAGATACGCAGTATTTT. This sequence encodes CASKTASSTDTQYF. The full variable domain, its missing parts supplied by reference TRBV19 and TRBJ2-3, is DGGITQSPKYLFRKEGQNVTLSCEQNLNHDAMYWYRQDPGQGLRLIYYSQIVNDFQKGDIAEGYSVSREKKESFPLTVTSAQKNPTAFYLCASKTASSTDTQYFGPGTRLTVL.